A single sample gave rise to the 16 T cell receptor beta chains below, sequenced in a study of cytomegalovirus exposure and HLA in healthy donors. Use of 60 Vbeta and 13 Jbeta primers characterized the PCR. Clones were sequenced by immunoSEQ multiplex PCR, and TCRdb holds only the in-frame ones, with some missing. The sample has approximately 130,000 clones; over 65% are singletons. Sequenced: PBMCs. The source is a man aged 18 to 29 in good health and CMV-seronegative.

V usage is TRBV27 and J usage is TRBJ2-3; the D gene is possibly TRBD2 (7 bases). This CDR3 contains 13 residues. V was clipped by 11 bases and J by 2 bases, with 14 bases between them. CDR1 is MNHEY, CDR2 SMNVEV, per germline (reference sequence). The CDR3 DNA is TGTGCCGCGCGGGGGCTCTTCACAGATACGCAGTATTTT. It is translated as CAARGLFTDTQYF.

The chain recombines TRBV4-2 with TRBJ2-7; 9 bases agree with TRBD1. The CDR3 contains 15 residues. Germline trimming cut 1 base from V and 6 bases from J; bases unmatched to any gene: 7. CDR1 is LGHNA, CDR2 YNFKEQ, per germline. The CDR3 DNA follows: TGTGCCAGCAGCCAAGCGATCACAGGGGGCATCGAGCAGTACTTC. Translation gives CASSQAITGGIEQYF.

This clone was observed a few times. This chain links TRBV7-3 with TRBJ2-1, with TRBD2 matching 8 bases. V lost 0 bases, J lost 2 bases, and 3 bases stayed unmatched. CDR1 and CDR2 (germline): SGHTA, FQGTGA. This CDR3 is 16 amino acids long. The CDR3 nucleotides are TGTGCCAGCAGCTTAACCATAGCGGGGACCTACAATGAGCAGTTCTTC. As protein: CASSLTIAGTYNEQFF.

The chain has TRBV5-4 and TRBJ2-1, with 12 bases identical to TRBD2. There are 15 residues in the CDR3. The trim removed 0 bases at V and 16 bases at J, leaving 11 bases unmatched. CDR1 is SGHNT and CDR2 is YYREEE in the germline V gene (reference sequence). The CDR3 DNA sequence: TGTGCCAGCAGCTTGGGTCTAGCGGGGGGGCCCTGGGAATTCTTC. Translating gives CASSLGLAGGPWEFF.

J is TRBJ1-1 and V is TRBV2, with 8 bases matching TRBD1. The germline gives CDR1 SNHLY, CDR2 FYNNEI. Unmatched junction bases numbered 8, after V lost 8 bases and J lost 0 bases. The CDR3 contains 15 residues. The CDR3 is CASPRQGSMNTEAFF. The CDR3 DNA reads as TGTGCCAGCCCAAGACAGGGGTCTATGAACACTGAAGCTTTCTTT.

This chain uses TRBV4-1 with TRBJ2-7, with 13 positions matching TRBD2. V lost 9 bases to trimming and J lost 0 bases; unmatched junction nucleotides: 5. The CDR3 runs to 15 residues. The germline CDR1 and CDR2 sequences are MGHRA and YSYEKL. The CDR3 nucleotides read TGCGCCAGAAGACTAGCGGGGGGCGTCTCCTACGAGCAGTACTTC. Residues: CARRLAGGVSYEQYF.

A few counts support this clone. The chain is built from TRBV12-5 and TRBJ1-2; TRBD1 agrees at 8 bases. The CDR3 consists of 15 residues. V shed 6 bases and J 4 bases; nucleotides not matched to a gene: 10. Germline CDR1 and CDR2: LGHNT and FRNRAP. The CDR3 here is CASGPPGQESYGYTF. Written as DNA, the CDR3 is TGTGCTAGTGGCCCCCCGGGACAGGAGAGCTATGGCTACACCTTC.

The V and J genes are TRBV7-2 and TRBJ1-1; D ambiguous. V dropped 1 base and J dropped 2 bases, with 8 bases sitting between them. CDR1 and CDR2 from the germline V gene are SGHTA and FQGNSA. CDR3 length equals 14 residues. CDR3 region: CASSLGAANTEAFF. The CDR3 DNA is TGTGCCAGCAGCTTAGGGGCAGCAAACACTGAAGCTTTCTTT.

The chain's CDR3 is CASSQDSRLAGGTDTQYF. In DNA form, the CDR3 reads TGTGCCAGCAGCCAAGATTCGAGGCTAGCGGGGGGTACAGATACGCAGTATTTT. This chain links TRBV14 with TRBJ2-3; TRBD2 matches 11 bases. CDR3 length equals 18 residues. In germline, CDR1 is SGHDN, CDR2 FVKESK. With V trimmed by 0 bases and J by 3 bases, 8 bases remained unmatched.

This chain connects TRBV19 to TRBJ2-1; D ambiguous. Per germline, CDR1 LNHDA and CDR2 SQIVND (reference sequence). The V end lost 1 base, the J end lost 0 bases, and 7 bases lay between the germline ends. CDR3 length: 15 residues. The CDR3 sequence: CASSIGPNSYNEQFF. Here the CDR3 DNA reads TGTGCCAGTAGTATAGGGCCCAACTCCTACAATGAGCAGTTCTTC.

The sample holds one count of this clone. The chain employs TRBV10-3 and TRBJ2-7, with 9 bases that match TRBD1. V lost 2 bases, J lost 1 base, and 6 bases stayed unmatched. Germline CDR1 and CDR2: ENHRY and SYGVKD. This CDR3 comprises 16 residues. CDR3 coding DNA: TGTGCCATCAGTGAGACCGGGACAGGGCCATCCTACGAGCAGTACTTC. This translates into CAISETGTGPSYEQYF.

This clone was seen a few times. The chain recombines TRBV6-5 with TRBJ2-7, with D possibly being TRBD2 (7 bases). The V end lost 6 bases, the J end lost 0 bases, and 9 bases lay between the germline ends. The CDR3 sequence is 13 residues long. The V gene's germline CDR1 is MNHEY and CDR2 SVGAGI. The CDR3 spells CASSRGASYEQYF. The DNA of the CDR3 is TGTGCCAGCAGCCGGGGGGCCTCCTACGAGCAGTACTTC.

This chain uses TRBV2 with TRBJ2-5; possible D gene TRBD2, 5 bases. Trimming removed 2 bases at V and 2 bases at J, with 15 bases between. This CDR3 comprises 16 residues. The germline CDR1 and CDR2 sequences are SNHLY and FYNNEI. The CDR3 protein is CASSEMYRGFQETQYF. CDR3 coding DNA: TGTGCCAGCAGTGAAATGTACAGAGGGTTTCAAGAGACCCAGTACTTC.

The CDR3 region is CASSQAGGVSEQYF. The DNA of the CDR3 is TGTGCCAGCAGCCAGGCGGGCGGAGTCTCCGAGCAGTACTTC. The V and J genes are TRBV14 and TRBJ2-7, with TRBD2 as a possible D gene (5 bases). The CDR3 has 14 residues. Trimming took 3 bases from V and 6 from J, leaving 15 bases between them. Germline V gene data show CDR1 as SGHDN and CDR2 as FVKESK.

The V and J genes are TRBV9 and TRBJ2-7; 9 bases agree with TRBD1. The CDR3 is 14 residues long. CDR1 and CDR2 from the germline V gene are SGDLS and YYNGEE. The trim removed 3 bases at V and 5 bases at J, leaving 6 bases unmatched. This CDR3 reads CASSDGTGIDEQYF. CDR3 DNA sequence: TGTGCCAGCAGCGACGGGACAGGGATCGACGAGCAGTACTTC.

The CDR3 bases are TGTGCCAGCAGCTTAATCGGGAGCTTATACAATGAGCAGTTCTTC. Protein sequence: CASSLIGSLYNEQFF. The chain couples TRBV7-2 to TRBJ2-1, with D maybe TRBD2 (6 bases). V was trimmed by 2 bases and J by 4 bases, leaving 12 bases between them. The V gene's germline CDR1 is SGHTA and CDR2 FQGNSA. This CDR3 is 15 amino acids long.